The rows below give T cell receptor beta chains drawn from one sample of a study of T cell responses to AZD1222 COVID-19 vaccine. Sequenced by immunoSEQ multiplex PCR; TCRdb stores in-frame clones only, minus some. Of roughly 150,000 clones detected, roughly 92% appear once; the ten largest clones hold around 1.3%. The sample in question was peripheral blood, obtained on day 0 of AZD1222 vaccination. The origin of the receptors is an adult in good health. Both conserved end residues are trimmed from each CDR3. The D gene is left open where the match is weak.

len,d_gene,v_gene,CDR3aa
13,TRBD2,TRBV3-1/TRBV3-2,ASSPGLAGEGEQF
11,-,TRBV28,ASSSGGTYEQY
13,-,TRBV15,ATSRGQGGTGELF
13,-,TRBV16,ASSQSSGGGTEAF
10,-,TRBV19,ASSRFRDEQY
13,-,TRBV2,ASSPGGAANEKLF
12,TRBD1,TRBV28,ASSPGQGASPLH
12,TRBD2,TRBV5-1,ANTQTSGRNEQF
12,-,TRBV19,ASSTGATNSPLH
14,TRBD1,TRBV24-1,ATSGGTGQDYNEQF
13,-,TRBV6-5,ASSYVDRADTEAF
10,-,TRBV5-1,ASSPRGDGYT
9,-,TRBV2,ASRARGEQF
15,TRBD2,TRBV6-2/TRBV6-3,ASSYPLRGRPQETQY
12,-,TRBV7-9,ASSGDSPNYGYT
12,-,TRBV13,ASSGRDITDTQY
14,-,TRBV15,AIGGPFSTSNQPQH
12,TRBD1,TRBV6-2/TRBV6-3,ASSSGQKNQPQH